This T cell receptor (beta chain) was sequenced during a study of cytomegalovirus exposure and HLA in healthy donors. A multiplex PCR was run with 60 Vbeta primers and 13 Jbeta primers. Only in-frame clones appear in the TCRdb table, and some are missing; sequencing was by immunoSEQ multiplex PCR. The sample lists 160,000 or so clones; roughly 80% were seen once. This clone was counted once. Per the germline V gene, CDR1 is MNHNS and CDR2 is SASEGT. With V trimmed by 4 bases and J by 1 base, 5 bases remained unmatched. The CDR3 is 15 residues long. This TCR was recovered from a man in his sixties in good health and CMV-seronegative. The J gene is TRBJ2-3, the V gene TRBV6-1; 7 bases match TRBD2. Material for sequencing was PBMCs. The CDR3 sequence is CASSGGGSGTDTQYF. The CDR3 DNA is TGTGCCAGCAGTGGGGGCGGGAGCGGCACAGATACGCAGTATTTT.